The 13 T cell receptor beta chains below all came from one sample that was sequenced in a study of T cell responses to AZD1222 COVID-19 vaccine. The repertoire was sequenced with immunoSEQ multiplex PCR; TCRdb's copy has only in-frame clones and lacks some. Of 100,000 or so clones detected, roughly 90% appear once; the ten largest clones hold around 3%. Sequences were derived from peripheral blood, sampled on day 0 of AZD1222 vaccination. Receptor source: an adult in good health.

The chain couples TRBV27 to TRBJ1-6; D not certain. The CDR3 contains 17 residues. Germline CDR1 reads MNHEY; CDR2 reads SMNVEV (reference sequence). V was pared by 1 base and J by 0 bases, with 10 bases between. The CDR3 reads CASSLWERSSYNSPLHF. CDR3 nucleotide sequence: TGTGCCAGCAGTTTATGGGAGCGAAGCTCCTATAATTCACCCCTCCACTTT.

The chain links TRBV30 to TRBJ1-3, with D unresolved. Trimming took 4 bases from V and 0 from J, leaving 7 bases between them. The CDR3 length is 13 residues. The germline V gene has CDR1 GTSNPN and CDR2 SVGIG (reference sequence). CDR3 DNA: TGTGCCTGGATTGCGGCCTCTGGAAACACCATATATTTT. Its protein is CAWIAASGNTIYF. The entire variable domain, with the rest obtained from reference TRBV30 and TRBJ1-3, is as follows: SQTIHQWPATLVQPVGSPLSLECTVEGTSNPNLYWYRQAAGRGLQLLFYSVGIGQISSEVPQNLSASRPQDRQFILSSKKLLLSDSGFYLCAWIAASGNTIYFGEGSWLTVV.

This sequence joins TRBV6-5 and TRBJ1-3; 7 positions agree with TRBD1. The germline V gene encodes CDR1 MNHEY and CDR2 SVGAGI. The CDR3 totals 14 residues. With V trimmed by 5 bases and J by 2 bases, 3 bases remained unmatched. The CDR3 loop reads CASSRQGAGNTIYF. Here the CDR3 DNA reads TGTGCCAGCAGTAGACAGGGAGCTGGAAACACCATATATTTT.

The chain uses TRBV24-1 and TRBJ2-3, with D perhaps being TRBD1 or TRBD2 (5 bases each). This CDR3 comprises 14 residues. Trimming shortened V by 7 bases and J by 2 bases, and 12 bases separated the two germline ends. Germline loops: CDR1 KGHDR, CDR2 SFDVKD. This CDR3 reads CATRARDHTDTQYF. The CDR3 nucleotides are TGTGCCACCAGGGCCCGGGACCACACAGATACGCAGTATTTT.

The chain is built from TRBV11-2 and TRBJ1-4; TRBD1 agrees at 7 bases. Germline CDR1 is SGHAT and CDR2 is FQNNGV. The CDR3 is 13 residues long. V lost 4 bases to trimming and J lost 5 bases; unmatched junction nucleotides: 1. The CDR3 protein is CASSSDRNEKLFF. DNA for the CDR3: TGTGCCAGCAGCTCGGACAGGAATGAAAAACTGTTTTTT.

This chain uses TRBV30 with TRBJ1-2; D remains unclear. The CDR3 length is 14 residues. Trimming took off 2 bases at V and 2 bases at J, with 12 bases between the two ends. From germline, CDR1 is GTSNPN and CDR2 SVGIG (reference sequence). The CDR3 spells CAWSPGSSNYGYTF. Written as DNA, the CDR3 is TGTGCCTGGAGTCCGGGCAGCAGCAACTATGGCTACACCTTC. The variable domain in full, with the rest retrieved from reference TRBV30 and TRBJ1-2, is SQTIHQWPATLVQPVGSPLSLECTVEGTSNPNLYWYRQAAGRGLQLLFYSVGIGQISSEVPQNLSASRPQDRQFILSSKKLLLSDSGFYLCAWSPGSSNYGYTFGSGTRLTVV.

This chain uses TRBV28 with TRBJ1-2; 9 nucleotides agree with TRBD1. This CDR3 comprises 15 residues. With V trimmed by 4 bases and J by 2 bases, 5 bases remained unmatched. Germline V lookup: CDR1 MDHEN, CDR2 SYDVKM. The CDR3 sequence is CASSSAGQGNYGYTF. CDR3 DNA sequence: TGTGCCAGCAGTTCTGCGGGACAGGGAAACTATGGCTACACCTTC.

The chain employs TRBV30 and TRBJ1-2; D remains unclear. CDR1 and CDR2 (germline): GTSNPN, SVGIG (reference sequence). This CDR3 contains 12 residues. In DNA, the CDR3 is TGTGCTTGGGGTGGCGTTAACTATGGCTACACCTTC. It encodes CAWGGVNYGYTF.

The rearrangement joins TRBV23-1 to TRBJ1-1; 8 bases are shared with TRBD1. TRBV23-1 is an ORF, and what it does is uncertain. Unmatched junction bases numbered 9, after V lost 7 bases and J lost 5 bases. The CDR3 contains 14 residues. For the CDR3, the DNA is TGCGCCAGCACTACGACAGGGGAAAAGACTGAAGCTTTCTTT. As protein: CASTTTGEKTEAFF.

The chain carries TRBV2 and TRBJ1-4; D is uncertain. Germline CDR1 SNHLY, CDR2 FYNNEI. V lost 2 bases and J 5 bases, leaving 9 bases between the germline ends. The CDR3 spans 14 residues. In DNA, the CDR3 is TGTGCCAGCAGTGAATGGAAATGGAATGAAAAACTGTTTTTT. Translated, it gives CASSEWKWNEKLFF.

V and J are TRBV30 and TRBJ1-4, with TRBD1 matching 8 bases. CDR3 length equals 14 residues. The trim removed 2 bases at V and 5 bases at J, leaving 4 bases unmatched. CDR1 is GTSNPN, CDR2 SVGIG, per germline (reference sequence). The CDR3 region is CAWSKTGGNEKLFF. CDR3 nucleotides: TGTGCCTGGAGTAAAACAGGGGGGAATGAAAAACTGTTTTTT.

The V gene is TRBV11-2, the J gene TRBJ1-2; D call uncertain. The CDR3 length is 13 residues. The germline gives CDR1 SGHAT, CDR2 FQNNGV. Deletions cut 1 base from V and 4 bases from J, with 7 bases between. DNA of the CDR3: TGTGCCAGCAGCTTAGGGTCGCGCTATGGCTACACCTTC. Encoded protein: CASSLGSRYGYTF.

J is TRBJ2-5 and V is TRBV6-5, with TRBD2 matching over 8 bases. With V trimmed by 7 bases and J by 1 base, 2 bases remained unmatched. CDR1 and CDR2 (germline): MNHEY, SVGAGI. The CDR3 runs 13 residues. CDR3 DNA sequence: TGTGCCAGCACCGGGACTAGCCAAGAGACCCAGTACTTC. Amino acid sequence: CASTGTSQETQYF.